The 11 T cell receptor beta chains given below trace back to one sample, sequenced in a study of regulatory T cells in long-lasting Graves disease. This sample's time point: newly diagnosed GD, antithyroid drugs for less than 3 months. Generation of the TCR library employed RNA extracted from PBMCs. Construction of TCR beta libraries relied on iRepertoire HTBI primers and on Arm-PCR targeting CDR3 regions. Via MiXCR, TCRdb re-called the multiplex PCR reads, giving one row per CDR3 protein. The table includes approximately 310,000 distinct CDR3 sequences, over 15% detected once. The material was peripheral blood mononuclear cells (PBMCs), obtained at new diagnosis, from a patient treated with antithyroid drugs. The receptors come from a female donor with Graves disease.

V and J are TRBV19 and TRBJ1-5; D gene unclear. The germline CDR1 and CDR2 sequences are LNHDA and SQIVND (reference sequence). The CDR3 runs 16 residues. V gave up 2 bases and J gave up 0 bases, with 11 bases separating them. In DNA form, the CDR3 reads TGTGCCAGTAGTATATTACCGAGGGATAGCAATCAGCCCCAGCATTTT. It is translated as CASSILPRDSNQPQHF.

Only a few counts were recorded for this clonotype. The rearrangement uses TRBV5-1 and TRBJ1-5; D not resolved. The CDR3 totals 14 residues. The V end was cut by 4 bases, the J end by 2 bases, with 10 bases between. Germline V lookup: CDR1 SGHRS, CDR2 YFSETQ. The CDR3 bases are TGCGCCAGCAGCCTAGACGTAGGCAATCAGCCCCAGCATTTT. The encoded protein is CASSLDVGNQPQHF.

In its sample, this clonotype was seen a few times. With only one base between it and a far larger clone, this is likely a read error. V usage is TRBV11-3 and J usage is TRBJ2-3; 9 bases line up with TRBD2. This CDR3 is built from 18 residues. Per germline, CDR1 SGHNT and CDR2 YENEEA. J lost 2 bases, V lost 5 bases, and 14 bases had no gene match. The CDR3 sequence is CASSRDTLAGGPTDTQYF. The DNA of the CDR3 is TGTGCCAGCAGCAGAGATACTCTGGCGGGAGGGCCCACAGATACGCAGTATTTT.

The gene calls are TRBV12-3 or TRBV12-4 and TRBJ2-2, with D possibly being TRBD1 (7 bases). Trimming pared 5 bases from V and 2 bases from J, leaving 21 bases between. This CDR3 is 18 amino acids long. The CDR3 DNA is TGTGCCAGCAGTCCCTACCTTGGGGGGACAGTCAACACCGGGGAGCTGTTTTTT. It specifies CASSPYLGGTVNTGELFF.

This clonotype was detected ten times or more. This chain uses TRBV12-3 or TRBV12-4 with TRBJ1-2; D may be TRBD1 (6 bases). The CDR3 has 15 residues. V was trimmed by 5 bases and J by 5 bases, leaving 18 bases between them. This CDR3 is CASSLHGGREYGYTF. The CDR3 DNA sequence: TGTGCCAGCAGTCTCCACGGGGGGCGCGAGTATGGCTACACCTTC.

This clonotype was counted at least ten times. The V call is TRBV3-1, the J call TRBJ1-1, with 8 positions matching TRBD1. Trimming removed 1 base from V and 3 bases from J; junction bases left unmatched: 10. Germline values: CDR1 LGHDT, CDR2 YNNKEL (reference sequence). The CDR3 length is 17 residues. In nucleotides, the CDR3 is TGTGCCAGCAGCCAAGGAGAAGAGGGACAGGCTTACACTGAAGCTTTCTTT. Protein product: CASSQGEEGQAYTEAFF. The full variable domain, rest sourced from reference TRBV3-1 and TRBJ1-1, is DTAVSQTPKYLVTQMGNDKSIKCEQNLGHDTMYWYKQDSKKFLKIMFSYNNKELIINETVPNRFSPKSPDKAHLNLHINSLELGDSAVYFCASSQGEEGQAYTEAFFGQGTRLTVV.

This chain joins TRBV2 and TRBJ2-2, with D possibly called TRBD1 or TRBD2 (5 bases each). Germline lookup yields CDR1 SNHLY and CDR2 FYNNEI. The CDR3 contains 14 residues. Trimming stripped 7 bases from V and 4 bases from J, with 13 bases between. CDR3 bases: TGTGCCAGCAAAGGACTTGGGGGCACCGGGGAGCTGTTTTTT. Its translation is CASKGLGGTGELFF.

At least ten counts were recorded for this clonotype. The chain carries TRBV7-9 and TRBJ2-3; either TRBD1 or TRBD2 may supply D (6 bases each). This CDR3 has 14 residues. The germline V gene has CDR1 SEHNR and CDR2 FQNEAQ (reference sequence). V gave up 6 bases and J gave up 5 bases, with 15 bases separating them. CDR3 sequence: CASRRLEGGDTQYF. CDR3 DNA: TGTGCCAGCAGACGCCTCGAGGGGGGAGATACGCAGTATTTT.

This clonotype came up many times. Here the CDR3 reads CASPGGGPGETQYF. The DNA of the CDR3 is TGTGCCAGCCCTGGGGGGGGGCCCGGAGAGACCCAGTACTTC. J is TRBJ2-5 and V is TRBV6-1, with D perhaps matching TRBD2 (7 bases). The CDR3 runs to 14 residues. Trimming cost V 8 bases and J 4 bases, with 17 bases left between them. CDR1 and CDR2 from the germline V gene are MNHNS and SASEGT.

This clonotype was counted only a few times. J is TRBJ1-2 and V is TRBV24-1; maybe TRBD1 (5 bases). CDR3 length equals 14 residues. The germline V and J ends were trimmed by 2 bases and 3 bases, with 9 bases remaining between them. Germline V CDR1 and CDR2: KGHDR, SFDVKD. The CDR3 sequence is CATSDCRADYGYTF. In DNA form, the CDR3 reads TGTGCCACCAGTGATTGCAGGGCCGACTATGGCTACACCTTC.

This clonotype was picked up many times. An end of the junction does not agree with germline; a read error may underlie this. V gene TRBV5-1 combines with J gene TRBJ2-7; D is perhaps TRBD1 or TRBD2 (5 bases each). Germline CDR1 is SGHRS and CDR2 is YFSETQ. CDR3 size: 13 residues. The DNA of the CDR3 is TGTGCCAGCAGCCGGGACGCGGGCTACGAGCAGTACTTC. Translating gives CASSRDAGYEQYF.